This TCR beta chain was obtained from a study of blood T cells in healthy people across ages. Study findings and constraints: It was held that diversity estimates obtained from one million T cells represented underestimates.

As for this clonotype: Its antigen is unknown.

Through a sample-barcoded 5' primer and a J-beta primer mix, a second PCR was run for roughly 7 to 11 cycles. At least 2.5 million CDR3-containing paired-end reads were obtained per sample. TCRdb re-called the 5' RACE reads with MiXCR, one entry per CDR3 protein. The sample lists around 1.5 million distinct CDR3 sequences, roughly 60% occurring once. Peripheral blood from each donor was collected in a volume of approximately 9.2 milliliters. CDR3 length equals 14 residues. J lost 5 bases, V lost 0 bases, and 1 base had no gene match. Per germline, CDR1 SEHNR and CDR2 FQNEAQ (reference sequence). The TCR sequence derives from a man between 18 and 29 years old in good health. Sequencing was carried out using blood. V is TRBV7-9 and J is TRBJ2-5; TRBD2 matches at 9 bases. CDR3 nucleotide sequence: TGTGCCAGCAGCTTAGCCGGGACTAGCGAGACCCAGTACTTC. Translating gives CASSLAGTSETQYF.